One TCR beta chain is described in this entry. Per germline, CDR1 GTSNPN and CDR2 SVGIG (reference sequence). The V gene end was trimmed by 3 bases and the J gene end by 4 bases; junction bases not matched to a gene: 3. This CDR3 region has 13 residues. The source of the sample is a study of blood T cell repertoires in COVID-19. Per the authors' pipeline: Nucleated cell counts were estimated from reference gene primer amplification. Repertoires were generated with immunoSEQ multiplex PCR, while TCRdb's copy carries only in-frame clones and drops some. That table gives V, J and clone size, and the DNA gave D and trimming. The profile shows roughly 99,000 clones, approximately 81% of them singletons.

Sequences were obtained from peripheral blood. This chain joins TRBV30 and TRBJ1-2; TRBD1 aligns across 9 bases. The sequence derives from a human donor in a cohort sampled during active COVID-19. The CDR3 nucleotides are TGTGCCTGGAGCGGACAGGGGCCCTATGGCTACACCTTC. Protein sequence: CAWSGQGPYGYTF.